The entry below describes one TCR beta chain. Original processing methods: Quantification of nucleated cells was approximated via reference gene primer amplification. The method was immunoSEQ multiplex PCR; TCRdb's version includes in-frame clones alone and lacks a portion of them. That table supplies the V and J calls and clone size; D and trimming were determined from the DNA. The data hold about 28,000 clones, with about 85% observed a single time. Trimming stripped 3 bases from V and 0 bases from J, with 5 bases between. This CDR3 comprises 13 residues. CDR1 and CDR2 from the germline V gene are LNHNV and YYDKDF (reference sequence). This sample is part of a study of blood T cell repertoires in COVID-19. Study details: Acute and convalescent COVID-19 samples came from the United States, Italy and Spain. In each case, the material was cDNA or gDNA derived from T cells, B-cell-depleted T cells, or PBMCs.

The receptor was derived from a human donor in a cohort sampled during active COVID-19. This rearrangement joins TRBV15 to TRBJ1-2; D gene ambiguous. The source material was peripheral blood. The CDR3 DNA reads TGTGCCACCAGCAGCGGAGCTAACTATGGCTACACCTTC. It encodes CATSSGANYGYTF.